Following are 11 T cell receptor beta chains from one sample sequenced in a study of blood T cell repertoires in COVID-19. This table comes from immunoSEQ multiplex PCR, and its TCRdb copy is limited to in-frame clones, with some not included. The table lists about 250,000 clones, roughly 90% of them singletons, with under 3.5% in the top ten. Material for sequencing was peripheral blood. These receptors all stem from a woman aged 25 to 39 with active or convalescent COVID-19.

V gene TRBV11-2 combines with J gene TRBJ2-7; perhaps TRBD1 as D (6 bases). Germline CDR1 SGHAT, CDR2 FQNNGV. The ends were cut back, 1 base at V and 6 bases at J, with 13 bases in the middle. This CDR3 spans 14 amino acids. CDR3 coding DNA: TGTGCCAGCAGCTTAGTTTTACAGGGAAGCGAGCAGTACTTC. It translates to CASSLVLQGSEQYF. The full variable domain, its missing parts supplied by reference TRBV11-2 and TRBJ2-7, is EAGVAQSPRYKIIEKRQSVAFWCNPISGHATLYWYQQILGQGPKLLIQFQNNGVVDDSQLPKDRFSAERLKGVDSTLKIQPAKLEDSAVYLCASSLVLQGSEQYFGPGTRLTVT.

This chain's CDR3 is CASSLSGTGNLGNEKLFF. The CDR3 DNA sequence: TGTGCCAGCAGCCTGTCCGGGACAGGAAACCTGGGTAATGAAAAACTGTTTTTT. The J gene is TRBJ1-4, the V gene TRBV5-6, with 8 bases aligning to TRBD1. Germline-derived CDR1 and CDR2 are SGHDT and YYEEEE. CDR3 length: 18 residues. The V and J ends lost 4 bases and 4 bases, in that order; junction bases with no gene match: 15.

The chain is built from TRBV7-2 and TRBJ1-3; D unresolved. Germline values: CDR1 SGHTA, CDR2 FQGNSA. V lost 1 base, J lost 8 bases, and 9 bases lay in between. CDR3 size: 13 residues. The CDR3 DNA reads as TGTGCCAGCAGCTTAGGAACCTCGGACACCATATATTTT. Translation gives CASSLGTSDTIYF.

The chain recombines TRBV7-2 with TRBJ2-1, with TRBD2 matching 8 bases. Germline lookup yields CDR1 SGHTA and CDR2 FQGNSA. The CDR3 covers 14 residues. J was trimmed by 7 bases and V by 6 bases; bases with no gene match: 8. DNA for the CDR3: TGTGCCAGCAGGCCGGGGGGGCCGCGGAATGAGCAGTTCTTC. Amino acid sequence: CASRPGGPRNEQFF.

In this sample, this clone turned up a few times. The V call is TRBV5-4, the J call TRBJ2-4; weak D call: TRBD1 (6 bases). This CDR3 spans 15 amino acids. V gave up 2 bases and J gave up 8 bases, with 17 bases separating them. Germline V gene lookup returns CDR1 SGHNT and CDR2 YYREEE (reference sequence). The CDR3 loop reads CASSFISTGQDIQYF. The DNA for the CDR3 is TGTGCCAGCAGCTTCATATCCACGGGACAAGACATTCAGTACTTC.

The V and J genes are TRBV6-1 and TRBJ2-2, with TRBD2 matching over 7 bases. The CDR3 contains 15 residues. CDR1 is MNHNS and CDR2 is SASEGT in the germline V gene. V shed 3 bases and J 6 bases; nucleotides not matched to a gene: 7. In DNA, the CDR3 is TGTGCCAGCAGTGAGGGCTTGGCGGGGGCCGGGGAGCTGTTTTTT. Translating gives CASSEGLAGAGELFF.

This CDR3 is CASSENLAGPVEQFF. CDR3 DNA sequence: TGTGCCAGCAGCGAAAATCTAGCGGGGCCCGTTGAGCAGTTCTTC. V gene TRBV11-2 combines with J gene TRBJ2-1, with 9 bases matching TRBD2. The CDR3 length is 15 residues. Germline V gene data show CDR1 as SGHAT and CDR2 as FQNNGV. With 5 bases clipped from V and 9 bases from J, the junction kept 11 bases outside the gene matches.

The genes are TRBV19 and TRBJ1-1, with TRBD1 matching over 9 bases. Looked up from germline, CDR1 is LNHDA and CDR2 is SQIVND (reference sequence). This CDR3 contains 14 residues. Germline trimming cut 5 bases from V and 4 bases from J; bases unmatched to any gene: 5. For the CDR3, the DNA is TGTGCCAGTAGTCCGGGGGACAGGGTCACTGAAGCTTTCTTT. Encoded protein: CASSPGDRVTEAFF. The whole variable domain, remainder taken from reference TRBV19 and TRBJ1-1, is DGGITQSPKYLFRKEGQNVTLSCEQNLNHDAMYWYRQDPGQGLRLIYYSQIVNDFQKGDIAEGYSVSREKKESFPLTVTSAQKNPTAFYLCASSPGDRVTEAFFGQGTRLTVV.

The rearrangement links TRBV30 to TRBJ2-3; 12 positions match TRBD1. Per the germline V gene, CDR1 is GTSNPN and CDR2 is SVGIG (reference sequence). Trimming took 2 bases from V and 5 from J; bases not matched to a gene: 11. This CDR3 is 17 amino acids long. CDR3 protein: CAWSLLGTGGAVDTQYF. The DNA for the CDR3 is TGTGCCTGGAGTCTCCTGGGGACAGGGGGCGCAGTAGATACGCAGTATTTT.

The CDR3 nucleotides read TGTGCCAGTACCCGGGACAGAAACACCGGGGAGCTGTTTTTT. Translation: CASTRDRNTGELFF. The rearrangement uses TRBV19 and TRBJ2-2; TRBD1 matches 7 bases. The CDR3 consists of 14 residues. V was pared by 7 bases and J by 2 bases, with 4 bases of the junction left unmatched. Germline CDR1 LNHDA, CDR2 SQIVND (reference sequence).

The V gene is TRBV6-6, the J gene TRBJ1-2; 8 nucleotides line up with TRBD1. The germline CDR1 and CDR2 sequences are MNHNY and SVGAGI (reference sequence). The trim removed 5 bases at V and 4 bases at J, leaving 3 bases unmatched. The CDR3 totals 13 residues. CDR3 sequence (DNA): TGTGCCAGCAGTGACAGGGGTGCCTATGGCTACACCTTC. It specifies CASSDRGAYGYTF.